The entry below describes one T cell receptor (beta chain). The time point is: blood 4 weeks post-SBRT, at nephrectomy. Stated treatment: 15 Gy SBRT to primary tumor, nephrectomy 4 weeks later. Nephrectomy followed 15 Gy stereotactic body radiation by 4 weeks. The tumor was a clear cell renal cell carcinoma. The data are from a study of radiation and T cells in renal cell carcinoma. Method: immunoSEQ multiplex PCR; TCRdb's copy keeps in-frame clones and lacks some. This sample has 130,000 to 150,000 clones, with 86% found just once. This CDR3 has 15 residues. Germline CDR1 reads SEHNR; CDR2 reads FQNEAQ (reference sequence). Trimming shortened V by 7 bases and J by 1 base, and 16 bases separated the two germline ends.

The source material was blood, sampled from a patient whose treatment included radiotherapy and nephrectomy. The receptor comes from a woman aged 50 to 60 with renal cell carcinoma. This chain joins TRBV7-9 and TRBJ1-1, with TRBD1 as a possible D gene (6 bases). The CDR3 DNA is TGTGCCAGCATCCCCTACAGGGTAGGGAACACTGAAGCTTTCTTT. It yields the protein CASIPYRVGNTEAFF.